Following are 12 T cell receptor beta chains from one sample sequenced in a study of blood T cells in healthy people across ages. PCR was performed a second time for 7 to 11 cycles using a sample-barcoded 5' primer and a J-beta primer mix. TCRdb re-called the 5' RACE reads through MiXCR, storing one row per CDR3 protein. Among some 750,000 distinct CDR3 sequences listed, approximately 22% were seen once. The sequenced sample consisted of blood. The receptors were gathered from a man aged 70-80 years in good health.

This clonotype appeared many times. This chain uses TRBV20-1 with TRBJ1-2, with a possible D match to TRBD1 (6 bases). The ends were cut back, 2 bases at V and 5 bases at J, with 15 bases in the middle. From germline, CDR1 is DFQATT and CDR2 SNEGSKA (reference sequence). CDR3 length: 14 residues. In DNA, the CDR3 is TGCAGTGCTAGACGCAGGGGACACATATATGGCTACACCTTC. It encodes CSARRRGHIYGYTF.

This clonotype was counted at least ten times. V gene TRBV11-2 combines with J gene TRBJ1-1; a weak D match, TRBD1 (5 bases). Germline V CDR1 and CDR2: SGHAT, FQNNGV. CDR3 length: 14 residues. Trimming took 5 bases from V and 5 from J, leaving 15 bases between them. The DNA for the CDR3 is TGTGCCAGCAGCCCATTTTTGGGGGGGACTGAAGCTTTCTTT. Translating it yields CASSPFLGGTEAFF.

This clonotype was detected only a few times. The chain recombines TRBV12-3 or TRBV12-4 with TRBJ2-2, with D tentatively TRBD2 (5 bases). There are 13 residues in the CDR3. V was pared by 4 bases and J by 10 bases, with 13 bases between. CDR3 protein: CASSSQWGEELFF. The DNA of the CDR3 is TGTGCCAGCAGTTCCCAATGGGGAGAGGAGCTGTTTTTT.

A remark on this clonotype: Since no conserved phenylalanine or tryptophan closes the CDR3, a read error is the likely cause. This chain connects TRBV6-5 to TRBJ1-2; weak D call: TRBD1 (5 bases). Between the trimmed V and J ends, which lost 0 bases and 8 bases, there was a span of 16 bases. In germline, CDR1 is MNHEY, CDR2 SVGAGI. CDR3 length equals 15 residues. CDR3 loop: CASSYSAGMRDGYTL. The CDR3 DNA follows: TGTGCCAGCAGTTACTCGGCAGGAATGAGGGACGGCTACACCTTG.

This clonotype was seen a few times. The chain recombines TRBV29-1 with TRBJ2-1; 7 bases agree with TRBD1. V shed 3 bases and J 0 bases; nucleotides not matched to a gene: 5. This CDR3 contains 15 residues. Germline V gives CDR1 SQVTM, CDR2 ANQGSEA. The CDR3: CSVDGTEISYNEQFF. CDR3 sequence (DNA): TGCAGCGTTGATGGGACAGAAATCTCCTACAATGAGCAGTTCTTC.

The V call is TRBV7-9, the J call TRBJ1-1; 8 nucleotides match TRBD1. Germline V CDR1 and CDR2: SEHNR, FQNEAQ (reference sequence). The V gene end was trimmed by 7 bases and the J gene end by 1 base; junction bases not matched to a gene: 5. The CDR3 is made up of 14 amino acids. The DNA of the CDR3 is TGTGCCAGCAACTCGGGACAGGAGAACACTGAAGCTTTCTTT. As protein: CASNSGQENTEAFF.

This clonotype has just a few counts. A read error may produce the germline difference seen at one junction end. The gene calls are TRBV7-9 and TRBJ1-1; weak D call: TRBD1 (6 bases). The germline gives CDR1 SEHNR, CDR2 FQNEAQ (reference sequence). The CDR3 spans 15 residues. The CDR3 reads CASSRSNTGGSEASF. The DNA for the CDR3 is TGTGCCAGCAGCCGATCAAATACGGGGGGCAGTGAAGCTTCCTTT. The whole variable domain, filled in from reference TRBV7-9 and TRBJ1-1, reads DTGVSQNPRHKITKRGQNVTFRCDPISEHNRLYWYRQTLGQGPEFLTYFQNEAQLEKSRLLSDRFSAERPKGSFSTLEIQRTEQGDSAMYLCASSRSNTGGSEASFGQGTRLTVV.

The chain employs TRBV18 and TRBJ2-7; D is perhaps TRBD2 (6 bases). V lost 4 bases and J 5 bases, leaving 18 bases between the germline ends. The CDR3 consists of 15 residues. Per germline, CDR1 KGHSH and CDR2 LQKENI. CDR3 in DNA: TGTGCCAGCTCACGTCGGTCGGGAGTGGAGGACGAGCAGTACGTC. Its translation: CASSRRSGVEDEQYV.

The chain employs TRBV5-1 and TRBJ2-5, with 10 bases lining up with TRBD2. From germline, CDR1 is SGHRS and CDR2 YFSETQ. The CDR3 sequence is 17 residues long. Germline trimming cut 0 bases from V and 2 bases from J; bases unmatched to any gene: 7. The chain's CDR3 is CASSLEIAGGLQETQYF. The CDR3 nucleotides read TGCGCCAGCAGCTTGGAAATAGCGGGAGGCCTTCAAGAGACCCAGTACTTC.

The V gene is TRBV20-1, the J gene TRBJ1-2, with 7 positions matching TRBD1. Germline V gives CDR1 DFQATT, CDR2 SNEGSKA (reference sequence). After removal of 0 bases from V and 4 bases from J, the junction contained 5 bases not matched to a gene. CDR3 length: 14 residues. The CDR3 region has the DNA TGCAGTGCTAGAGATCGCGGGACAGCCTATGGCTACACCTTC. Translated: CSARDRGTAYGYTF.

J is TRBJ1-4 and V is TRBV12-3 or TRBV12-4; 7 nucleotides match TRBD1. Germline trimming cut 4 bases from V and 5 bases from J; bases unmatched to any gene: 10. The CDR3 contains 16 residues. The CDR3 here is CASSSTTGQRNEKLFF. CDR3 DNA sequence: TGTGCCAGCAGTTCTACCACGGGACAGCGAAATGAAAAACTGTTTTTT.

This clonotype has ten or more counts. J is TRBJ2-5 and V is TRBV11-2; the D gene is possibly TRBD2 (5 bases). Germline V gene lookup returns CDR1 SGHAT and CDR2 FQNNGV. This CDR3 spans 13 amino acids. The V gene lost 3 bases and the J gene lost 5 bases, with 10 bases spanning the gap. The CDR3 DNA reads as TGTGCCAGCAGCTTGGAACTAGGGGAGACCCAGTACTTC. Protein product: CASSLELGETQYF.